This T cell receptor beta chain was captured in a study of blood T cell repertoires in COVID-19. The wider study: Sites across the United States, Italy and Spain contributed samples from acute and convalescent COVID-19. The cDNA or gDNA used as material had been derived from T cells, B-cell-depleted T cells, or PBMCs.

As handled by the study authors: Nucleated cell counts were estimated from reference gene primer amplification. Sequencing was performed with immunoSEQ multiplex PCR; in TCRdb, only in-frame clones are kept and a portion is missing. That table supplies the V and J calls and clone size; D and trimming were determined from the DNA. The sample records roughly 230,000 clones, roughly 88% being singletons. In the case of this clone: Other nucleotide sequences in the sample specify the same CDR3.

In germline, CDR1 is MDHEN, CDR2 SYDVKM. This CDR3 region has 14 residues. The V segment lost 5 bases and the J segment 4 bases; nucleotides outside the gene matches: 4. V and J are TRBV28 and TRBJ1-2; 10 bases align to TRBD1. The specimen sequenced was peripheral blood. The receptor comes from a human donor in a cohort sampled during active COVID-19. CDR3 amino acids: CASSLTGGGYGYTF. The DNA of the CDR3 is TGTGCCAGCAGTCTGACAGGGGGCGGCTATGGCTACACCTTC.